Presented here are 12 T cell receptor beta chains from one specimen sequenced in a study of cytomegalovirus exposure and HLA in healthy donors. The PCR used 60 Vbeta and 13 Jbeta primers. TCRdb keeps only in-frame clones here, not all; method: immunoSEQ multiplex PCR. The sample records 80,000 to 130,000 clones, approximately 72% being singletons. Material for sequencing was PBMCs. These receptors were taken from a male donor in good health and CMV-seropositive.

DNA for the CDR3: TGCGCCAGCAGCCAAATCAGCGGGGGGGCCTCACCCGATACGCAGTATTTT. Translating it yields CASSQISGGASPDTQYF. This chain links TRBV4-1 with TRBJ2-3; 10 bases are a match to TRBD2. V trimming: 2 bases; J trimming: 6 bases; junction bases outside the gene matches: 11. There are 17 residues in the CDR3. Germline V gene data show CDR1 as MGHRA and CDR2 as YSYEKL.

The V gene is TRBV29-1, the J gene TRBJ2-7; D gene uncertain. V was trimmed by 0 bases and J by 2 bases, leaving 11 bases between them. In germline, CDR1 is SQVTM, CDR2 ANQGSEA. The CDR3 runs to 14 residues. The CDR3 is CSVEDRNRAYEQYF. CDR3 DNA sequence: TGCAGCGTTGAAGACAGAAACAGAGCCTACGAGCAGTACTTC.

The rearrangement uses TRBV19 and TRBJ2-1, with 10 bases fitting TRBD1. The CDR3 loop spans 14 amino acids. The germline gives CDR1 LNHDA, CDR2 SQIVND (reference sequence). Germline trimming cut 7 bases from V and 1 base from J; bases unmatched to any gene: 1. The CDR3 coding sequence is TGTGCCAGTAAGGACAGGGGGTCCTACAATGAGCAGTTCTTC. Translating it yields CASKDRGSYNEQFF. Complete variable domain (other parts from reference TRBV19 and TRBJ2-1): DGGITQSPKYLFRKEGQNVTLSCEQNLNHDAMYWYRQDPGQGLRLIYYSQIVNDFQKGDIAEGYSVSREKKESFPLTVTSAQKNPTAFYLCASKDRGSYNEQFFGPGTRLTVL.

The chain combines TRBV6-5 with TRBJ1-2; 7 nucleotides match TRBD1. The CDR3 loop spans 14 amino acids. Germline V gene sequence: CDR1 MNHEY, CDR2 SVGAGI. Trimming removed 5 bases from V and 8 bases from J; junction bases left unmatched: 11. CDR3 sequence: CASSESGTAGGYTF. The CDR3 nucleotides are TGTGCCAGCAGTGAGTCCGGGACAGCCGGGGGCTACACCTTC.

The gene calls are TRBV18 and TRBJ1-5, with D uncertain. The V gene's germline CDR1 is KGHSH and CDR2 LQKENI. Trimming took 3 bases from V and 3 from J, leaving 15 bases between them. CDR3 length: 16 residues. Here the CDR3 reads CASSPESLYNNQPQHF. The CDR3 DNA follows: TGTGCCAGCTCACCTGAAAGTCTCTATAACAATCAGCCCCAGCATTTT.

The chain uses TRBV5-1 and TRBJ2-3; D perhaps matches TRBD1 (7 bases). Germline values: CDR1 SGHRS, CDR2 YFSETQ. The CDR3 has 13 residues. The V end was cut by 3 bases, the J end by 8 bases, with 13 bases between. The CDR3 sequence: CASSSEGAGTQYF. CDR3 nucleotide sequence: TGCGCCAGCAGCTCGGAGGGGGCCGGTACGCAGTATTTT.

This chain connects TRBV10-3 to TRBJ1-2; TRBD1 matches 9 bases. The CDR3 is 13 residues long. Losses at the gene ends were 5 bases for V and 5 bases for J; bases not matched to a gene: 3. Germline-derived CDR1 and CDR2 are ENHRY and SYGVKD. DNA of the CDR3: TGTGCCATCAGTCCCGGGACAGGGTATGGCTACACCTTC. Protein: CAISPGTGYGYTF.

The V and J genes are TRBV18 and TRBJ1-1; the D gene is possibly TRBD1 (5 bases). Germline lookup yields CDR1 KGHSH and CDR2 LQKENI. The germline V and J ends were trimmed by 2 bases and 4 bases, with 14 bases remaining between them. CDR3 length: 15 residues. The CDR3 coding sequence is TGTGCCAGCTCACCATCGGGAATGGGGGGCACTGAAGCTTTCTTT. The encoded protein is CASSPSGMGGTEAFF.

The rearrangement links TRBV4-3 to TRBJ2-7; TRBD1 might be the D (6 bases). Trimming left V 2 bases short and J 3 bases short, with 17 bases between. The CDR3 contains 16 residues. Germline V lookup: CDR1 LGHNA, CDR2 YSLEER. CDR3 sequence: CASSQSLNRESYEQYF. CDR3 nucleotide sequence: TGCGCCAGCAGCCAAAGCCTGAACAGGGAAAGCTACGAGCAGTACTTC.

J is TRBJ2-5 and V is TRBV7-2; 8 bases align to TRBD1. The CDR3 spans 14 residues. V lost 2 bases, J lost 4 bases, and 3 bases stayed unmatched. Germline V lookup: CDR1 SGHTA, CDR2 FQGNSA. CDR3 loop: CASSLSRGRETQYF. CDR3 DNA sequence: TGTGCCAGCAGCTTAAGCAGGGGGCGAGAGACCCAGTACTTC.

This clone was detected once. The junction does not match germline at one end; this may be a read error. Other DNA sequences in the same sample also yield this CDR3. This chain links TRBV27 with TRBJ2-3; 10 bases align to TRBD2. Germline CDR1 MNHEY, CDR2 SMNVEV (reference sequence). The length of the CDR3 is 14 residues. This chain's CDR3 is CASSLTSGTLTQYF. DNA for the CDR3: TGTGCCAGCAGTTTAACTAGCGGGACTCTTACGCAGTATTTC.

This chain joins TRBV11-2 and TRBJ1-1, with 9 bases matching TRBD1. The trim removed 5 bases at V and 11 bases at J, leaving 6 bases unmatched. Germline V lookup: CDR1 SGHAT, CDR2 FQNNGV. The CDR3 totals 12 residues. The CDR3 DNA sequence: TGTGCCAGCAGCCGACAGGGGGAGACGGCTTTCTTT. Protein sequence: CASSRQGETAFF. Based on the CDR3 plus reference TRBV11-2 and TRBJ1-1, the full variable domain is EAGVAQSPRYKIIEKRQSVAFWCNPISGHATLYWYQQILGQGPKLLIQFQNNGVVDDSQLPKDRFSAERLKGVDSTLKIQPAKLEDSAVYLCASSRQGETAFFGQGTRLTVV.